The clone carrying this T cell receptor beta chain was found many times. No antigen is known for it. The data are from a study of early T cells in non-severe SARS-CoV-2 infection. Findings and caveats of the study: Matching against VDJdb likely underestimated virus-specific expansions, favoring anti-spike CD8.

TCRdb reprocessed the 5' RACE reads via MiXCR and lists one record per CDR3 protein. The sample lists roughly 60,000 distinct CDR3 sequences, over 10% occurring once. The germline V and J ends were trimmed by 1 base and 0 bases, with 3 bases remaining between them. The CDR3 runs 13 residues. CDR1 and CDR2 (germline): SEHNR, FQNEAQ (reference sequence). The source of this sequence is an adult who was a healthcare worker with PCR-confirmed SARS-CoV-2 infection or an uninfected control (not recorded which). The sample comprised whole blood. This chain joins TRBV7-9 and TRBJ1-1; D gene unclear. The CDR3 loop is CASSLDVNTEAFF. The DNA of the CDR3 is TGTGCCAGCAGCTTAGATGTGAACACTGAAGCTTTCTTT.